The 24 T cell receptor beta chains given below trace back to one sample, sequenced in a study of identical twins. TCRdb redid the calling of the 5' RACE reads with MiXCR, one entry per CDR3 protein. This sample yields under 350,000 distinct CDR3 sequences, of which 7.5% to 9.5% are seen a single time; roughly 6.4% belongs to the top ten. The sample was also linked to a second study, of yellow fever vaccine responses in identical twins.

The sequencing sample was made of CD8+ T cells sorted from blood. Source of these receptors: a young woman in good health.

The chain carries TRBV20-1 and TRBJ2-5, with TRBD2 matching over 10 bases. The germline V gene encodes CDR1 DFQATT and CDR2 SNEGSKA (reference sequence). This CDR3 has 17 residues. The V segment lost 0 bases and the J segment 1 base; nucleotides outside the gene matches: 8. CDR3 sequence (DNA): TGCAGTGCTAGAGATCGGACTAGCGGCATGGTCCAAGAGACCCAGTACTTC. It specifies CSARDRTSGMVQETQYF.

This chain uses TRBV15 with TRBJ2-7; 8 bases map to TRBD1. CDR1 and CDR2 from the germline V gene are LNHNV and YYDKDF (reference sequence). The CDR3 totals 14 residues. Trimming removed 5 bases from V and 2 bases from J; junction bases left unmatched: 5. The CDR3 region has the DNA TGTGCCACCAGCTCCCGGACAGGGACCTACGAGCAGTACTTC. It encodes CATSSRTGTYEQYF.

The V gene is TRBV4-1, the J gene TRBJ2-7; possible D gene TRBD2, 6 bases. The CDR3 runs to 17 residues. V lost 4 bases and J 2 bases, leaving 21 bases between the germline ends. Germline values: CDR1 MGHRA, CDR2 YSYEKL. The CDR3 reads CASSPQGMGGATYEQYF. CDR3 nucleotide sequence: TGCGCCAGCAGCCCCCAAGGGATGGGCGGGGCGACCTACGAGCAGTACTTC.

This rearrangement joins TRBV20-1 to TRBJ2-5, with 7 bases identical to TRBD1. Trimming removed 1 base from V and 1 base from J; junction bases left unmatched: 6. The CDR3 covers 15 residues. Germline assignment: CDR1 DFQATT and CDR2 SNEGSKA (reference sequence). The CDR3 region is CSARVLTGPQETQYF. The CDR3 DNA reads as TGCAGTGCTAGAGTCTTGACAGGGCCCCAAGAGACCCAGTACTTC.

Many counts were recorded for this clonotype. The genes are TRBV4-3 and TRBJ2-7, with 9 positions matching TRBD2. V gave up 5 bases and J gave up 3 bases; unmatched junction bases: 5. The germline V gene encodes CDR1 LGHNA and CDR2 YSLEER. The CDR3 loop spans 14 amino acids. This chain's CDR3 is CASSAGLANYEQYF. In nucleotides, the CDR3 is TGCGCCAGCAGCGCTGGACTAGCGAACTACGAGCAGTACTTC.

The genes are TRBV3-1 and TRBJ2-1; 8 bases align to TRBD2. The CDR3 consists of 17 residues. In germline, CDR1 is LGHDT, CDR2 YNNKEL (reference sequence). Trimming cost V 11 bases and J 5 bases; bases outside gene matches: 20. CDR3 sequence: CACSQAGARNPNNEQFF. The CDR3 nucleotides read TGTGCCTGCTCCCAAGCGGGGGCAAGGAACCCCAACAATGAGCAGTTCTTC.

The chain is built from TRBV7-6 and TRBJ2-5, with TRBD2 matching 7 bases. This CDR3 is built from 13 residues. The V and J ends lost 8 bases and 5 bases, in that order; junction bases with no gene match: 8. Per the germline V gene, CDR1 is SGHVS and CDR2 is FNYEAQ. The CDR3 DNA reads TGTGCCAGCGGGAGGGAGGGATGGGAGACCCAGTACTTC. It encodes CASGREGWETQYF. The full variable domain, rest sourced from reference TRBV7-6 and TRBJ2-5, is GAGVSQSPRYKVTKRGQDVALRCDPISGHVSLYWYRQALGQGPEFLTYFNYEAQQDKSGLPNDRFSAERPEGSISTLTIQRTEQRDSAMYRCASGREGWETQYFGPGTRLLVL.

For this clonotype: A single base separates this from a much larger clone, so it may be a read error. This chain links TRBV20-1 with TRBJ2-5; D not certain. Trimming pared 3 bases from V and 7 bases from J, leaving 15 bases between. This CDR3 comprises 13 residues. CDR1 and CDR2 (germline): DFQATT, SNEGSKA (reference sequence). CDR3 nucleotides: TGCAGTGCTAGGGAGTGGGGTTTTGTGACCCAGTACTTC. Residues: CSAREWGFVTQYF.

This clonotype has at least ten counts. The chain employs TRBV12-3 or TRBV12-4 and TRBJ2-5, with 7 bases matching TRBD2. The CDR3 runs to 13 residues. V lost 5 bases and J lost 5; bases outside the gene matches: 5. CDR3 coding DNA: TGTGCCAGCAGTCACGGACTAGAGGAGACCCAGTACTTC. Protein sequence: CASSHGLEETQYF.

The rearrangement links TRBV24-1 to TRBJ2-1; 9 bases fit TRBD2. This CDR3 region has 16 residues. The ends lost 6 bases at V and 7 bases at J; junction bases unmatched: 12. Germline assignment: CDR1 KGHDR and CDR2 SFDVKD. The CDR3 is CATSPSLAGVPNEQFF. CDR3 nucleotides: TGTGCCACCAGTCCCAGTTTAGCGGGAGTGCCTAATGAGCAGTTCTTC.

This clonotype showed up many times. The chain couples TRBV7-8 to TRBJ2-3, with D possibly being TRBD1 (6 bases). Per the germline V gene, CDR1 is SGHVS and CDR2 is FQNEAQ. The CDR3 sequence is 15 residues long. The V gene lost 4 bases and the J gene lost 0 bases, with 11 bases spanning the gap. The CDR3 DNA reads TGTGCCAGCAGCTCGAGGACAGCTAGCACAGATACGCAGTATTTT. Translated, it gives CASSSRTASTDTQYF.

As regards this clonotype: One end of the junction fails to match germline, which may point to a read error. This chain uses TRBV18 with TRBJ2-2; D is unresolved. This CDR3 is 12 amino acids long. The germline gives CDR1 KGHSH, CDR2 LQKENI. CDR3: CASSPPAGELFF. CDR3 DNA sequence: TGTGCCAGCTCCCCACCTGCCGGGGAGCTGTTTTTT.

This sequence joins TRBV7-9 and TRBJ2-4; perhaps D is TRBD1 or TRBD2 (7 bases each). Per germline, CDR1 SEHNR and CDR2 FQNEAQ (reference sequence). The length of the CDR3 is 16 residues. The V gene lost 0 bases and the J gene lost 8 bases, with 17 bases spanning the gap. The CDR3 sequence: CASSLAWGGQRDIQYF. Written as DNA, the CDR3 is TGTGCCAGCAGCTTAGCGTGGGGGGGACAGCGGGACATTCAGTACTTC.

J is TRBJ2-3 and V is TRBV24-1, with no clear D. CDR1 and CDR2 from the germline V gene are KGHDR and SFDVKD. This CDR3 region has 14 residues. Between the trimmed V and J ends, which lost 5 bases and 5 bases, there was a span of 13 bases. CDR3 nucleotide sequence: TGTGCCACCAGTGTCAGATCCGGTGGAGATACGCAGTATTTT. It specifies CATSVRSGGDTQYF.

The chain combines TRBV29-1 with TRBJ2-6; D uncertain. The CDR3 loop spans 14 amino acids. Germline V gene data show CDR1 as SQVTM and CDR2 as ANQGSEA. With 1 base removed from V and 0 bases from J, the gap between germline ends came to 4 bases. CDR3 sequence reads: CSVEGVSGANVLTF. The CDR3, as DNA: TGCAGCGTTGAAGGGGTCTCTGGGGCCAACGTCCTGACTTTC.

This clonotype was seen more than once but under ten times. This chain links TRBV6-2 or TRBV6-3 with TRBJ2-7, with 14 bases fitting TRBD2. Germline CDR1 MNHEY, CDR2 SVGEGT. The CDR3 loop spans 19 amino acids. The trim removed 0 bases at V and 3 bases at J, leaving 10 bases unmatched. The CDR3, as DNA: TGTGCCAGCAGTTACTCTCCCGGGACTAGCGGGAGAATAGGCTACGAGCAGTACTTC. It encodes CASSYSPGTSGRIGYEQYF.

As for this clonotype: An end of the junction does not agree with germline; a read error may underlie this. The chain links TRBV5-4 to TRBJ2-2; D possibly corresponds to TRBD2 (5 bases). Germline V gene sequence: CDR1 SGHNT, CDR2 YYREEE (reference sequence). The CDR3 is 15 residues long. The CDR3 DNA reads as TGTGCCAGCAGCTTGTATGCCGGGAACCCCGGGGAGCTGTTTTTT. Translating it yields CASSLYAGNPGELFF.

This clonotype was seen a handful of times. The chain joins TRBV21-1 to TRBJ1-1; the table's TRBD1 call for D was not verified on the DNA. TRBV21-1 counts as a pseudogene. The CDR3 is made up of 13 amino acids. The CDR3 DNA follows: TGTGCCAGCAGCAAAGCCGTGTCCCTTGAAGCTTTCTTT. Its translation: CASSKAVSLEAFF.

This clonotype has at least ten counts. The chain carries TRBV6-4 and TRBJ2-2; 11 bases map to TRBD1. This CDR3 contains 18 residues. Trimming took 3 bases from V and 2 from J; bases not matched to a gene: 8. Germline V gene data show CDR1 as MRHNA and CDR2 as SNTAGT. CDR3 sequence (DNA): TGTGCCAGCAGTGAAACGGGACAGGGGGACTTCAACACCGGGGAGCTGTTTTTT. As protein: CASSETGQGDFNTGELFF.

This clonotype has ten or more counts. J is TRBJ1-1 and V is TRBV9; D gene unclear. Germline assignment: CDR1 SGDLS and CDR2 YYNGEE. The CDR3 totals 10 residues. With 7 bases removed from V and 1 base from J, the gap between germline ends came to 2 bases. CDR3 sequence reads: CASENTEAFF. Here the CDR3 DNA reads TGTGCCAGCGAGAACACTGAAGCTTTCTTT.

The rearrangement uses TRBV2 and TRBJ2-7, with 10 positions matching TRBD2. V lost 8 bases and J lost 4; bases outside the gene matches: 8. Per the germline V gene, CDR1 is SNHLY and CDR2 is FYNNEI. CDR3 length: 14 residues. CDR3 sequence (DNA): TGTGCCAGCCGTAGGACTAGCGGAAGTTACGAGCAGTACTTC. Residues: CASRRTSGSYEQYF.

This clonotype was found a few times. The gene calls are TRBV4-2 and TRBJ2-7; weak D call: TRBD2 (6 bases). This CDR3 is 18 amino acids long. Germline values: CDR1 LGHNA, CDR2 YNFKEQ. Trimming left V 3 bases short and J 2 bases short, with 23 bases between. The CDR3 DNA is TGTGCCAGCAGCCACCATGTAAAAAACCGGGACTTGGCCTACGAGCAGTACTTC. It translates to CASSHHVKNRDLAYEQYF.

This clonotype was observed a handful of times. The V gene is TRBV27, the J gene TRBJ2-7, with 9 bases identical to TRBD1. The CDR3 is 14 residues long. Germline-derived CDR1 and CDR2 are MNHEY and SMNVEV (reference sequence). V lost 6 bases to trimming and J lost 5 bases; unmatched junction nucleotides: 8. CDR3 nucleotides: TGTGCCAGCAGCAGGGACAGGGAAGAACACGAGCAGTACTTC. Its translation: CASSRDREEHEQYF.

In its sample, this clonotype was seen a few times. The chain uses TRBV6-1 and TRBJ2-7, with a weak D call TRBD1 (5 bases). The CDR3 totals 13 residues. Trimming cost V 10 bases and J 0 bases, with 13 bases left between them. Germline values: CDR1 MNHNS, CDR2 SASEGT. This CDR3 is CATKGDSSYEQYF. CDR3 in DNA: TGTGCCACCAAAGGCGACAGCTCCTACGAGCAGTACTTC.